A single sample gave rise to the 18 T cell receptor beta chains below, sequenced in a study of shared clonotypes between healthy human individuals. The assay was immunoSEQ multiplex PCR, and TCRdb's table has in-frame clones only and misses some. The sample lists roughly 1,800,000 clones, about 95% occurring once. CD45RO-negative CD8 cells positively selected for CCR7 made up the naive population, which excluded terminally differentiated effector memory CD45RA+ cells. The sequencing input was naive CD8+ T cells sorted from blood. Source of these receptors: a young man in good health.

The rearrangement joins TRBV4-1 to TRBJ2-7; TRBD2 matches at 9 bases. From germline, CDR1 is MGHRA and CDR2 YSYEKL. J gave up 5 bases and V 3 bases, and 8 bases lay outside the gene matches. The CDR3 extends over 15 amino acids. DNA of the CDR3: TGCGCCAGCAGCCAGATCCCGGGACTAGCTAACGAGCAGTACTTC. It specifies CASSQIPGLANEQYF.

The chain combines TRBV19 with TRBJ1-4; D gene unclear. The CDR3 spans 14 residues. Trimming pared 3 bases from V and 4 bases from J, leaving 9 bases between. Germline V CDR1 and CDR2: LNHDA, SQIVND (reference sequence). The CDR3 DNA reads TGTGCCAGTAGTATGCATCTCTTTAATGAAAAACTGTTTTTT. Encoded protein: CASSMHLFNEKLFF.

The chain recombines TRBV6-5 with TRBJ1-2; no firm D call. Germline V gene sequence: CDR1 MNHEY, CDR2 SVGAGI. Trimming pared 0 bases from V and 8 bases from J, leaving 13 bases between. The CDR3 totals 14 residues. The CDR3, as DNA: TGTGCCAGCAGTTACTCTCCTCATAACGGGGGCTACACCTTC. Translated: CASSYSPHNGGYTF.

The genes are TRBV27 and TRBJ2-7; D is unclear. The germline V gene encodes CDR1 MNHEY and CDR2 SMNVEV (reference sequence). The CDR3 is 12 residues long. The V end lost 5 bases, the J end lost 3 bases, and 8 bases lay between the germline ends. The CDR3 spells CASSPDHYEQYF. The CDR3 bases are TGTGCCAGCAGTCCGGACCACTACGAGCAGTACTTC.

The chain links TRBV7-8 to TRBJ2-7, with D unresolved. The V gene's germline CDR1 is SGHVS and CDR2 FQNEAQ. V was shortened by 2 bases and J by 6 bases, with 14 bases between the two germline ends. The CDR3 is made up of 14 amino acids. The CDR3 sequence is CASSLHPRDVEQYF. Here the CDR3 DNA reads TGTGCCAGCAGCTTACACCCCCGAGACGTCGAGCAGTACTTC.

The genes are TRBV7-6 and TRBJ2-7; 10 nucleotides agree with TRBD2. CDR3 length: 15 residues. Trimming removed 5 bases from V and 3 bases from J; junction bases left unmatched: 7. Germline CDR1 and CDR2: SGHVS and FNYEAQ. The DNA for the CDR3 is TGTGCCAGCAGCGCCGGGACTAGCGCGCACTACGAGCAGTACTTC. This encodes CASSAGTSAHYEQYF.

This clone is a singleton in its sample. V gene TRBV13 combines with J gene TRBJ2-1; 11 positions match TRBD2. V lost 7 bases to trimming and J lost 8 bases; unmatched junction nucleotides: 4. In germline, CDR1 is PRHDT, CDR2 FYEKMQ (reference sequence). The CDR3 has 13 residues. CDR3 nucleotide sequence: TGTGCCAGCATCGGGACTAGCGGACATGAGCAGTTCTTC. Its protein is CASIGTSGHEQFF.

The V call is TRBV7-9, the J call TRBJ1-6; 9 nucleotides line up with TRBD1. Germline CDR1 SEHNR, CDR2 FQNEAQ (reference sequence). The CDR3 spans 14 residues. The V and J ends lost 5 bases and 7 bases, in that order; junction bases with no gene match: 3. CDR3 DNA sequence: TGTGCCAGCAGCCGGACAGGGGAAAATTCACCCCTCCACTTT. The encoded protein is CASSRTGENSPLHF.

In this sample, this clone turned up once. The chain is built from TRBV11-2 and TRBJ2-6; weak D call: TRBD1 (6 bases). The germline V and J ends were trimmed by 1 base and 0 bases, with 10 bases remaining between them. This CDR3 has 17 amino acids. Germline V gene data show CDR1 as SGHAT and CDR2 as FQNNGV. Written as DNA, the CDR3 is TGTGCCAGCAGCTTAGGGCAGGGGATCTCTGGGGCCAACGTCCTGACTTTC. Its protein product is CASSLGQGISGANVLTF. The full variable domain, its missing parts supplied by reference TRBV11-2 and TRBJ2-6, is EAGVAQSPRYKIIEKRQSVAFWCNPISGHATLYWYQQILGQGPKLLIQFQNNGVVDDSQLPKDRFSAERLKGVDSTLKIQPAKLEDSAVYLCASSLGQGISGANVLTFGAGSRLTVL.

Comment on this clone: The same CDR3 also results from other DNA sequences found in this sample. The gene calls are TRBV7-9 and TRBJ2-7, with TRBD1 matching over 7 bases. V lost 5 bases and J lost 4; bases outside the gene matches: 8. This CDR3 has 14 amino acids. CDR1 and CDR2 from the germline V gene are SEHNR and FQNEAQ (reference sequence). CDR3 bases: TGTGCCAGCAGCGTTCCGGGACAGACTTACGAGCAGTACTTC. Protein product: CASSVPGQTYEQYF.

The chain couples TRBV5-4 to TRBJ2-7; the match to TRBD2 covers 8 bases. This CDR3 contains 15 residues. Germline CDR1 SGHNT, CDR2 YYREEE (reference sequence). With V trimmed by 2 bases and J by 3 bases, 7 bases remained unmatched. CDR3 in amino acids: CASSFGSGALYEQYF. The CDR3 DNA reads TGTGCCAGCAGCTTCGGTAGCGGGGCTCTCTACGAGCAGTACTTC.

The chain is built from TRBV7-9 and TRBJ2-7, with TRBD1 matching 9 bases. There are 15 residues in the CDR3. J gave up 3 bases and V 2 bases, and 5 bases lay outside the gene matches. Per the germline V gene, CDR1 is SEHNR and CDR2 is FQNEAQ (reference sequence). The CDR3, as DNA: TGTGCCAGCAGCTTACTTACAGGGGGCGGCTACGAGCAGTACTTC. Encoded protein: CASSLLTGGGYEQYF.

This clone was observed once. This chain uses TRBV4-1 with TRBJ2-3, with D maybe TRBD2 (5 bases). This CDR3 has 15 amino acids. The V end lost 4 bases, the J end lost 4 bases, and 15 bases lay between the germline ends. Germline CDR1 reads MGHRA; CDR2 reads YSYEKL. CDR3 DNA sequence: TGCGCCAGCAGCCCCCCTTCGGGGTATGCAGATACGCAGTATTTT. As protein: CASSPPSGYADTQYF.

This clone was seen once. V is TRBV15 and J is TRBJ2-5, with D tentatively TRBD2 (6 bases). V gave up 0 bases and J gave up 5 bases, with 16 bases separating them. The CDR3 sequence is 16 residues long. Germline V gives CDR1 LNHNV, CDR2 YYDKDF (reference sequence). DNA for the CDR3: TGTGCCACCAGCAGAGATTTAACGGGGAGCGGGGAGACCCAGTACTTC. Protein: CATSRDLTGSGETQYF.

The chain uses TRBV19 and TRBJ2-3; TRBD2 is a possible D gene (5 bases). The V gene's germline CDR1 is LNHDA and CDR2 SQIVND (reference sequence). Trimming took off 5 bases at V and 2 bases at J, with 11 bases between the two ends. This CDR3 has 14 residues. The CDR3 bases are TGTGCCAGTAGTTCTCGGACTTCCACAGATACGCAGTATTTT. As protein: CASSSRTSTDTQYF.

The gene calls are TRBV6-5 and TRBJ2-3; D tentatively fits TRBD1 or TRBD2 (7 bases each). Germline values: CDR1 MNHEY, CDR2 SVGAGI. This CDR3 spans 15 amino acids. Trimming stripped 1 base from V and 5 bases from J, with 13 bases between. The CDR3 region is CASSYYRGGIDTQYF. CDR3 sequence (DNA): TGTGCCAGCAGTTACTACAGGGGAGGGATAGATACGCAGTATTTT.

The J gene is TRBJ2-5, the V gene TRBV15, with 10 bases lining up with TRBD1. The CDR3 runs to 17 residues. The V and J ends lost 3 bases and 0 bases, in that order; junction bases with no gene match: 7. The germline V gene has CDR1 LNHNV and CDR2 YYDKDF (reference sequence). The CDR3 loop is CATSRGGQGQDQETQYF. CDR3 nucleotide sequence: TGTGCCACCAGCAGGGGGGGACAGGGGCAGGACCAAGAGACCCAGTACTTC.

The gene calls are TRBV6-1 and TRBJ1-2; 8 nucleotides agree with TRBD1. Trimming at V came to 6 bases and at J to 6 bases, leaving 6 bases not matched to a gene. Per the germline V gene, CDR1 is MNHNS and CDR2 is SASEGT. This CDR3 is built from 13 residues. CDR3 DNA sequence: TGTGCCAGCAGGGACAGGGAGTCGGATGGCTACACCTTC. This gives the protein CASRDRESDGYTF.